The next 2 T cell receptor beta chains were all read from a single sample in a study of blood T cell repertoires in COVID-19. Data came from immunoSEQ multiplex PCR; TCRdb stores just in-frame clones and leaves some out. The repertoire holds 150,000 to 200,000 clones, with roughly 93% as singletons. Sequenced: peripheral blood. Receptors originate from a woman in her 50s with acute or convalescent COVID-19.

This chain joins TRBV18 and TRBJ2-2; no definite D call. Trimming removed 2 bases from V and 3 bases from J, with 10 bases in between. This CDR3 has 15 residues. CDR1 KGHSH and CDR2 LQKENI come from the germline V gene. DNA for the CDR3: TGTGCCAGCTCACCAGAAAGAGTCTACACCGGGGAGCTGTTTTTT. It yields the protein CASSPERVYTGELFF.

Details on this clone: Other DNA sequences in this sample translate to the same CDR3. The chain recombines TRBV28 with TRBJ1-2; TRBD1 agrees at 7 bases. The V gene end was trimmed by 3 bases and the J gene end by 4 bases; junction bases not matched to a gene: 2. The CDR3 has 13 residues. CDR1 MDHEN and CDR2 SYDVKM come from the germline V gene. This chain's CDR3 is CASSLGTVYGYTF. CDR3 bases: TGTGCCAGCAGTTTGGGGACAGTCTATGGCTACACCTTC.